Given below is one T cell receptor (beta chain) in context. This sample is drawn from a study of shared clonotypes between healthy human individuals. Genomic DNA belonging to each subset was distributed in equal measure over several immunoSEQ plates. Sequencing was performed with immunoSEQ multiplex PCR; in TCRdb, only in-frame clones are kept and a portion is missing. This sample has some 2.1 million clones, with approximately 95% found just once. The CDR3 totals 15 residues. V was pared by 2 bases and J by 2 bases, with 3 bases of the junction left unmatched. CDR1 MNHNY and CDR2 SVGAGI come from the germline V gene (reference sequence).

Sequenced sample: naive CD4+ T cells sorted from blood. Indicated subset: CD45RA+ positively selected. The J gene is TRBJ2-1, the V gene TRBV6-6; 7 positions match TRBD2. This receptor was taken from a man aged 18 to 35 in good health. DNA of the CDR3: TGTGCCAGCAGTTACGGGGGGGTGGCCTACAATGAGCAGTTCTTC. Its protein is CASSYGGVAYNEQFF.